Reported below is one T cell receptor (beta chain). The antigen is undetermined. The data stem from a study of T cell responses to AZD1222 COVID-19 vaccine. The CDR3 spans 14 residues. The germline V and J ends were trimmed by 1 base and 1 base, with 7 bases remaining between them. Germline V gene lookup returns CDR1 LNHNV and CDR2 YYDKDF (reference sequence). Clones were read by immunoSEQ multiplex PCR, and TCRdb kept only the in-frame ones, dropping some. The table lists tens of thousands of clones, about 88% of them singletons. Overall study findings and caveats: Donors, mostly white British, included more females; clonal diversity was possibly underestimated.

This chain joins TRBV15 and TRBJ1-2; D is possibly TRBD1 (6 bases). Sequencing was performed on peripheral blood, taken 28 days after the second dose of the MenACWY control vaccine. This TCR was sampled from an adult who received the MenACWY meningococcal vaccine as a control. CDR3 coding DNA: TGTGCCACCAGCAGAGTCAGGGGTAACTATGGCTACACCTTC. This sequence encodes CATSRVRGNYGYTF.